Sequencing of this T cell receptor beta chain was carried out in a study of neurological immune-mediated disorders. This clonotype was seen at least ten times. Its specificity is not known. This CDR3 region has 14 residues. V was cut by 3 bases and J by 0 bases, with 8 bases left in between. Germline values: CDR1 SGHTA, CDR2 FQGTGA. By 5'RACE with 10-nucleotide random UMIs, the cDNA was made. TCRdb reprocessed the 5' RACE reads with MiXCR, giving one entry per CDR3 protein. Seen here are 45,000 to 65,000 distinct CDR3 sequences, over 4% observed once, and the top ten hold roughly 3.1%. From 2 million PBMCs stored at -80 C, the unsorted libraries were generated. Study-wide results and limits: The multiple sclerosis repertoire cluster was not associated with any clinical or MRI feature, with the authors stating that larger cohorts are needed. Phylogenetic grouping assigned the repertoires of 18 of 34 multiple sclerosis patients to a single related-CDR3 cluster, which may represent a signature.

Material for sequencing was PBMCs. The sequence came from a man between 45 and 60 years old with multiple sclerosis. J is TRBJ1-1 and V is TRBV7-3; no firm D call. CDR3 in DNA: TGTGCCAGCAGCTTGAGCGGCGTGAACACTGAAGCTTTCTTT. Translating it yields CASSLSGVNTEAFF.